The T cell receptor beta chain under discussion was sequenced for a study of blood T cell repertoires in COVID-19. About the study: Samples representing acute and convalescent COVID-19 were sourced from the United States, Italy and Spain. The analysed material was cDNA or gDNA that came from T cells, B-cell-depleted T cells, or PBMCs.

The CDR3 loop spans 13 amino acids. Trimming took off 2 bases at V and 5 bases at J, with 9 bases between the two ends. CDR1 and CDR2 from the germline V gene are ENHRY and SYGVKD. Original data processing: Reference gene primer amplification gave estimated nucleated cell counts. TCRdb keeps only in-frame clones here, not all; method: immunoSEQ multiplex PCR. The V and J calls and the clone size are those of that table, but D and trimming were determined from the DNA. Of roughly 380,000 clones in the sample, roughly 80% were seen once. The sequencing input was peripheral blood. The J gene is TRBJ1-1, the V gene TRBV10-3; D remains ambiguous. The TCR sequence derives from a human donor with acute or convalescent COVID-19. The donor label of this sample is uncertain. CDR3 protein: CAISEIRLTEAFF. CDR3 DNA: TGTGCCATCAGTGAGATCAGGTTGACTGAAGCTTTCTTT.